Each of the 26 T cell receptor beta chains below was sequenced from the same sample in a study of blood T cell repertoires in COVID-19. Data came from immunoSEQ multiplex PCR; TCRdb stores just in-frame clones and leaves some out. The data contain about 240,000 clones, 75% to 90% of them singletons. Specimen: peripheral blood. The receptors come from a woman in her sixties or seventies with active or convalescent COVID-19.

CDR3 DNA: TGTGCCAGCATAATCGGACAGGCGAACACTGAAGCTTTCTTT. Protein sequence: CASIIGQANTEAFF. The chain uses TRBV6-5 and TRBJ1-1; 7 positions agree with TRBD1. This CDR3 is 14 amino acids long. V trimming: 7 bases; J trimming: 1 base; junction bases outside the gene matches: 6. Germline-derived CDR1 and CDR2 are MNHEY and SVGAGI.

J is TRBJ2-2 and V is TRBV30; tentative D call: TRBD2 (6 bases). CDR1 is GTSNPN, CDR2 SVGIG, per germline (reference sequence). The CDR3 contains 18 residues. V lost 0 bases and J lost 10, with 27 bases in between. The CDR3 region is CAWSVKGQGGGVNLELFF. The CDR3 nucleotides are TGTGCCTGGAGTGTAAAGGGTCAGGGCGGAGGGGTAAATTTGGAGCTGTTTTTT.

This clone was counted between two and nine times. The V and J genes are TRBV3-1 (or the pseudogene TRBV3-2) and TRBJ2-7, with D possibly matching TRBD1 (6 bases). The V end was cut by 3 bases, the J end by 5 bases, with 14 bases between. CDR3 length equals 14 residues. Germline assignment: CDR1 LGHDT and CDR2 YNNKEL (reference sequence). The CDR3, as DNA: TGTGCCAGCAGCCAGCAGGGGTTGAGAAACGAGCAGTACTTC. It specifies CASSQQGLRNEQYF.

Only a few counts were recorded for this clone. The rearrangement joins TRBV7-8 to TRBJ2-1, with 13 bases fitting TRBD2. Germline V gene lookup returns CDR1 SGHVS and CDR2 FQNEAQ. The CDR3 totals 17 residues. V lost 4 bases and J lost 5; bases outside the gene matches: 8. This CDR3 reads CASSSRTSGGLNNEQFF. DNA of the CDR3: TGTGCCAGCAGCTCCAGGACTAGCGGGGGCCTTAACAATGAGCAGTTCTTC.

V is TRBV2 and J is TRBJ1-3; 8 bases are shared with TRBD1. There are 14 residues in the CDR3. The germline CDR1 and CDR2 sequences are SNHLY and FYNNEI. Trimming at V came to 5 bases and at J to 5 bases, leaving 5 bases not matched to a gene. The CDR3, as DNA: TGTGCCAGCAGTCCGGACAGGGATCGAAACACCATATATTTT. It specifies CASSPDRDRNTIYF.

In its sample, this clone was seen once. The genes are TRBV28 and TRBJ1-2; TRBD1 aligns across 7 bases. Germline V CDR1 and CDR2: MDHEN, SYDVKM. V was pared by 5 bases and J by 4 bases, with 13 bases of the junction left unmatched. This CDR3 comprises 16 residues. The CDR3 is CASSEPQGTYLYGYTF. The CDR3 region has the DNA TGTGCCAGCAGTGAACCACAGGGGACATACCTCTATGGCTACACCTTC.

J is TRBJ1-2 and V is TRBV10-3; TRBD1 matches 7 bases. J was trimmed by 5 bases and V by 7 bases; bases with no gene match: 10. The CDR3 totals 14 residues. Germline V gene sequence: CDR1 ENHRY, CDR2 SYGVKD. The CDR3 coding sequence is TGTGCCATCACGCCCTCACAGGGGAGGTATGGCTACACCTTC. Protein: CAITPSQGRYGYTF.

A single count supports this clone. The J gene is TRBJ1-6, the V gene TRBV6-6, with 11 nucleotides matching TRBD1. The CDR3 is 16 residues long. CDR1 and CDR2 from the germline V gene are MNHNY and SVGAGI (reference sequence). Germline trimming cut 10 bases from V and 7 bases from J; bases unmatched to any gene: 12. The CDR3 is CAILPSGQGANSPLHF. CDR3 DNA sequence: TGTGCCATCCTCCCATCTGGACAGGGGGCAAATTCACCCCTCCACTTT.

This clone was seen a handful of times. The chain employs TRBV7-3 and TRBJ2-1; 7 bases line up with TRBD1. CDR1 SGHTA and CDR2 FQGTGA come from the germline V gene. V lost 0 bases, J lost 5 bases, and 7 bases stayed unmatched. CDR3 length equals 16 residues. The CDR3 coding sequence is TGTGCCAGCAGCTTAACCACAGGGGCTGGGGACAATGAGCAGTTCTTC. Residues: CASSLTTGAGDNEQFF.

The J gene is TRBJ1-2, the V gene TRBV10-3, with 9 bases fitting TRBD1. Germline values: CDR1 ENHRY, CDR2 SYGVKD. V lost 3 bases, J lost 4 bases, and 9 bases stayed unmatched. CDR3 length: 16 residues. The CDR3 DNA follows: TGTGCCATCAGTGAACTACAACAGGGGGCGTTCTATGGCTACACCTTC. As protein: CAISELQQGAFYGYTF.

The genes are TRBV7-2 and TRBJ1-2; 8 positions match TRBD1. CDR1 is SGHTA, CDR2 FQGNSA, per germline. This CDR3 has 13 amino acids. Trimming at V came to 5 bases and at J to 3 bases, leaving 2 bases not matched to a gene. The CDR3 reads CASSQDRDYGYTF. The CDR3 DNA is TGTGCCAGCAGCCAGGACAGGGACTATGGCTACACCTTC. The full variable domain, its missing parts supplied by reference TRBV7-2 and TRBJ1-2, is GAGVSQSPSNKVTEKGKDVELRCDPISGHTALYWYRQSLGQGLEFLIYFQGNSAPDKSGLPSDRFSAERTGGSVSTLTIQRTQQEDSAVYLCASSQDRDYGYTFGSGTRLTVV.

V and J are TRBV30 and TRBJ2-3; 7 bases align to TRBD2. The CDR3 runs 14 residues. The V gene's germline CDR1 is GTSNPN and CDR2 SVGIG (reference sequence). Trimming removed 2 bases from V and 5 bases from J; junction bases left unmatched: 7. CDR3 protein: CAWSFWGGVDTQYF. The CDR3 DNA follows: TGTGCCTGGAGTTTCTGGGGGGGGGTAGATACGCAGTATTTT. The full variable domain, rest sourced from reference TRBV30 and TRBJ2-3, is SQTIHQWPATLVQPVGSPLSLECTVEGTSNPNLYWYRQAAGRGLQLLFYSVGIGQISSEVPQNLSASRPQDRQFILSSKKLLLSDSGFYLCAWSFWGGVDTQYFGPGTRLTVL.

This sequence joins TRBV5-1 and TRBJ1-2, with D unclear. CDR1 SGHRS and CDR2 YFSETQ come from the germline V gene. The V end was cut by 0 bases, the J end by 8 bases, with 17 bases between. CDR3 length equals 15 residues. The DNA of the CDR3 is TGCGCCAGCAGCTTGGATGTAGTCCAAACTAAGGGCTACACCTTC. The encoded protein is CASSLDVVQTKGYTF.

The chain combines TRBV2 with TRBJ2-3, with 10 positions matching TRBD2. This CDR3 contains 17 residues. V was clipped by 8 bases and J by 2 bases; unmatched bases: 13. The germline gives CDR1 SNHLY, CDR2 FYNNEI. CDR3 loop: CASGRGLAGASTDTQYF. For the CDR3, the DNA is TGTGCCAGCGGAAGAGGGCTAGCGGGGGCCTCCACAGATACGCAGTATTTT.

The rearrangement joins TRBV18 to TRBJ1-5, with 10 positions matching TRBD1. The CDR3 is made up of 18 amino acids. CDR1 and CDR2 from the germline V gene are KGHSH and LQKENI. V was clipped by 3 bases and J by 3 bases; unmatched bases: 11. CDR3 loop: CASSPPGQGPGYNQPQHF. The DNA for the CDR3 is TGTGCCAGCTCACCTCCGGGACAGGGGCCGGGCTACAATCAGCCCCAGCATTTT.

This chain uses TRBV6-5 with TRBJ2-7; D is possibly TRBD1 (5 bases). Trimming left V 7 bases short and J 0 bases short, with 16 bases between. CDR1 MNHEY and CDR2 SVGAGI come from the germline V gene. The CDR3 consists of 15 residues. The chain's CDR3 is CASIYRSLSSYEQYF. The CDR3, as DNA: TGTGCCAGCATCTACAGGAGCCTGAGCTCCTACGAGCAGTACTTC.

This sequence joins TRBV7-9 and TRBJ2-1, with 7 positions matching TRBD2. The CDR3 length is 14 residues. V lost 5 bases, J lost 0 bases, and 1 base stayed unmatched. Germline V gene lookup returns CDR1 SEHNR and CDR2 FQNEAQ (reference sequence). DNA of the CDR3: TGTGCCAGCAGCGGGACTAACTCCTACAATGAGCAGTTCTTC. This gives the protein CASSGTNSYNEQFF.

This clone was picked up a small number of times. The chain is built from TRBV7-2 and TRBJ2-7; possibly TRBD1 for D (6 bases). Germline CDR1 is SGHTA and CDR2 is FQGNSA. The CDR3 covers 12 residues. V shed 5 bases and J shed 4 bases, with 9 bases lying between them. The CDR3 DNA reads as TGTGCCAGCAGCCAAGGGGGATACGAGCAGTACTTC. Its translation: CASSQGGYEQYF.

V is TRBV6-5 and J is TRBJ1-4, with D perhaps matching TRBD1 (6 bases). The CDR3 extends over 13 amino acids. Germline assignment: CDR1 MNHEY and CDR2 SVGAGI. The germline V and J ends were trimmed by 5 bases and 7 bases, with 11 bases remaining between them. The CDR3 sequence: CASSLRDIEKLFF. The CDR3 bases are TGTGCCAGCAGTCTCCGGGACATTGAAAAACTGTTTTTT.

This clone was detected only once. The chain has TRBV5-5 and TRBJ2-7; D remains ambiguous. Germline CDR1 and CDR2: SGHKS and YYEKEE (reference sequence). The CDR3 is 14 amino acids. V lost 0 bases to trimming and J lost 5 bases, with 12 bases between them. CDR3 residues: CASSLVSRPHEQYF. The CDR3 coding sequence is TGTGCCAGCAGCTTGGTAAGCAGGCCCCACGAGCAGTACTTC.

V gene TRBV29-1 combines with J gene TRBJ2-7; no clear D. From germline, CDR1 is SQVTM and CDR2 ANQGSEA. V lost 4 bases, J lost 6 bases, and 19 bases lay in between. The CDR3 consists of 14 residues. The CDR3 protein is CSVGENRESLEQYF. Written as DNA, the CDR3 is TGCAGCGTTGGTGAGAACAGAGAGTCGCTCGAGCAGTACTTC.

The chain uses TRBV18 and TRBJ2-3, with 11 nucleotides matching TRBD2. The V and J ends lost 0 bases and 4 bases, in that order; junction bases with no gene match: 9. The CDR3 has 18 amino acids. CDR1 KGHSH and CDR2 LQKENI come from the germline V gene. The CDR3 nucleotides are TGTGCCAGCTCACCACCAGGACTAGCGGGTTTTGGGGCAGATACGCAGTATTTT. It codes for CASSPPGLAGFGADTQYF.

This clone was picked up a small number of times. The chain links TRBV6-5 to TRBJ1-2; 7 bases map to TRBD1. V lost 4 bases, J lost 8 bases, and 13 bases stayed unmatched. The CDR3 runs to 15 residues. Germline V gene sequence: CDR1 MNHEY, CDR2 SVGAGI. The CDR3: CASSWGQPDYGGYTF. CDR3 nucleotide sequence: TGTGCCAGCAGTTGGGGACAGCCAGACTATGGGGGCTACACCTTC.

As regards this clone: Other DNA sequences in the sample encode the same CDR3. DNA of the CDR3: TGTGCCAGCAGCTTAGAGGGGGCGGGCGGCTACACCTTC. This encodes CASSLEGAGGYTF. The rearrangement uses TRBV11-2 and TRBJ1-2, with D perhaps matching TRBD1 (6 bases). The CDR3 totals 13 residues. V was shortened by 0 bases and J by 8 bases, with 10 bases between the two germline ends. Germline V gene lookup returns CDR1 SGHAT and CDR2 FQNNGV.

The rearrangement uses TRBV6-6 and TRBJ1-6; 9 positions agree with TRBD1. This CDR3 has 15 residues. Germline CDR1 and CDR2: MNHNY and SVGAGI (reference sequence). The trim removed 0 bases at V and 13 bases at J, leaving 7 bases unmatched. DNA of the CDR3: TGTGCCAGCAGTTACTCCAGGGACAGGGAAAGGCCCCTCCACTTT. Translated, it gives CASSYSRDRERPLHF.

As concerns this clone: Other DNA sequences in this specimen translate into the identical CDR3. The chain carries TRBV14 and TRBJ1-1; 9 bases are shared with TRBD1. J lost 4 bases, V lost 0 bases, and 3 bases had no gene match. CDR1 SGHDN and CDR2 FVKESK come from the germline V gene. This CDR3 spans 15 amino acids. CDR3 in DNA: TGTGCCAGCAGCCAAGAAGAGACAGGGGGCACTGAAGCTTTCTTT. This codes for CASSQEETGGTEAFF.